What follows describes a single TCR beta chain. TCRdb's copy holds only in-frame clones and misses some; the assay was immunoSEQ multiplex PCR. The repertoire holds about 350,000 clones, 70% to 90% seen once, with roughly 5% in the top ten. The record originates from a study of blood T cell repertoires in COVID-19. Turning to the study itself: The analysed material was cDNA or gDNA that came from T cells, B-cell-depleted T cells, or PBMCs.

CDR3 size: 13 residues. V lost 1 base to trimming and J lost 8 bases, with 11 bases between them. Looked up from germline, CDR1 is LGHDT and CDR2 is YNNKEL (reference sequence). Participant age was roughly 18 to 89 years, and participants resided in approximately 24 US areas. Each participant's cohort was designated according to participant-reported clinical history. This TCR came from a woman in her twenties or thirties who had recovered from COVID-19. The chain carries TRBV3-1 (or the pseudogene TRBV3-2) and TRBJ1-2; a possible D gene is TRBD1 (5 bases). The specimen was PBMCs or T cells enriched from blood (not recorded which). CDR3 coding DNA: TGTGCCAGCAGCCAAGCCAGGGTGAAAGGCTACACCTTC. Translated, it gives CASSQARVKGYTF.